Shown below are 20 T cell receptor beta chains from a single sample sequenced in a study of regulatory T cells in long-lasting Graves disease. Described time point: newly diagnosed GD, antithyroid drugs for less than 3 months. From PBMCs, RNA was extracted and then used to make the TCR library. The authors built TCR beta libraries using iRepertoire HTBI primers and Arm-PCR of CDR3 regions. In TCRdb, the multiplex PCR reads were re-called with MiXCR into one record per CDR3 protein. The sample lists a few hundred thousand distinct CDR3 sequences; roughly a fifth were seen once. The sample was peripheral blood mononuclear cells (PBMCs), taken at new diagnosis, from a patient treated with antithyroid drugs. Receptors originate from a female donor with Graves disease.

Details on this clonotype: This may come from a read error, since a much larger clone is one base off. This sequence joins TRBV20-1 and TRBJ1-1; D unresolved. The CDR3 runs to 15 residues. The V and J ends lost 1 base and 0 bases respectively, with 12 bases between them. Germline CDR1 is DFQATT and CDR2 is SNEGSKA (reference sequence). The CDR3 spells CSARGLGRLNTEAFF. In DNA, the CDR3 is TGCAGTGCTAGAGGTCTTGGACGGTTGAACACTGAAGCTTTCTTT.

The V and J genes are TRBV7-9 and TRBJ2-2, with no clear D. Germline values: CDR1 SEHNR, CDR2 FQNEAQ (reference sequence). V was pared by 4 bases and J by 8 bases, with 11 bases between. The CDR3 spans 13 residues. The CDR3 nucleotides are TGTGCCAGCAGCTCCATAAAAGTAGGGGAGCTGTTTTTT. Amino acids: CASSSIKVGELFF.

The rearrangement uses TRBV27 and TRBJ2-3, with a possible D match to TRBD2 (6 bases). Per germline, CDR1 MNHEY and CDR2 SMNVEV (reference sequence). V was trimmed by 7 bases and J by 4 bases, leaving 15 bases between them. This CDR3 is built from 14 residues. The CDR3 region is CASKEPGRPDTQYF. The CDR3 bases are TGTGCCAGCAAAGAACCGGGGAGGCCAGATACGCAGTATTTT.

The chain couples TRBV20-1 to TRBJ2-5, with 11 bases aligning to TRBD2. This CDR3 is 14 amino acids long. The germline V gene encodes CDR1 DFQATT and CDR2 SNEGSKA (reference sequence). Losses at the gene ends were 5 bases for V and 3 bases for J; bases not matched to a gene: 5. The CDR3 here is CSAYGGLAEETQYF. CDR3 sequence (DNA): TGCAGTGCTTACGGGGGACTAGCGGAAGAGACCCAGTACTTC.

At least ten counts were recorded for this clonotype. J is TRBJ2-7 and V is TRBV7-2, with 9 bases fitting TRBD2. This CDR3 region has 15 residues. From germline, CDR1 is SGHTA and CDR2 FQGNSA. The V segment lost 3 bases and the J segment 2 bases; nucleotides outside the gene matches: 5. The CDR3 nucleotides are TGTGCCAGCAGCTTTAGCGGGAGTGTAGCCTACGAGCAGTACTTC. Translating gives CASSFSGSVAYEQYF.

This clonotype was recorded at least ten times. This rearrangement joins TRBV5-1 to TRBJ2-3; 8 positions agree with TRBD1. J was trimmed by 0 bases and V by 4 bases; bases with no gene match: 7. Germline loops: CDR1 SGHRS, CDR2 YFSETQ. The CDR3 spans 16 residues. The CDR3 region is CASSIQGGYSTDTQYF. CDR3 DNA sequence: TGCGCCAGCAGCATACAGGGGGGATATAGCACAGATACGCAGTATTTT.

This clonotype was seen only a few times. The rearrangement links TRBV18 to TRBJ2-1; D perhaps matches TRBD2 (6 bases). The length of the CDR3 is 13 residues. CDR1 and CDR2 (germline): KGHSH, LQKENI. V was clipped by 2 bases and J by 8 bases, with 10 bases between them. The CDR3: CASSPWGVDEQFF. As DNA, the CDR3 is TGTGCCAGCTCACCATGGGGGGTGGATGAGCAGTTCTTC.

This clonotype was counted ten times or more. The chain employs TRBV10-1 and TRBJ2-2, with D unresolved. CDR3 size: 15 residues. The germline gives CDR1 WNHNN, CDR2 SYGVQD (reference sequence). V lost 4 bases and J 4 bases, leaving 13 bases between the germline ends. The CDR3 DNA is TGCGCCAGCAGTGTTTCCGATGTCGGCACCGGGGAGCTGTTTTTT. It is translated as CASSVSDVGTGELFF.

This clonotype was observed many times. The chain couples TRBV4-2 to TRBJ2-7; 7 nucleotides line up with TRBD2. Germline V gives CDR1 LGHNA, CDR2 YNFKEQ. This CDR3 comprises 15 residues. V lost 0 bases to trimming and J lost 3 bases; unmatched junction nucleotides: 5. Written as DNA, the CDR3 is TGTGCCAGCAGCCAAGAGGAAGCTAGCGGCTACGAGCAGTACTTC. This gives the protein CASSQEEASGYEQYF.

This clonotype has ten or more counts. The chain uses TRBV20-1 and TRBJ2-7, with a possible D match to TRBD1 (5 bases). The V gene lost 5 bases and the J gene lost 6 bases, with 11 bases spanning the gap. CDR1 is DFQATT, CDR2 SNEGSKA, per germline (reference sequence). This CDR3 comprises 11 residues. CDR3 sequence reads: CSALTVGEQYF. The CDR3 DNA reads as TGCAGTGCTTTGACAGTGGGCGAGCAGTACTTC.

J is TRBJ1-1 and V is TRBV7-9; D call uncertain. The V end was cut by 5 bases, the J end by 2 bases, with 15 bases between. This CDR3 comprises 15 residues. Germline V CDR1 and CDR2: SEHNR, FQNEAQ (reference sequence). The CDR3 reads CASSTQNTVNTEAFF. Written as DNA, the CDR3 is TGTGCCAGCAGCACGCAAAATACAGTTAACACTGAAGCTTTCTTT.

This clonotype was counted at least ten times. The gene calls are TRBV4-3 and TRBJ1-1; D is possibly TRBD1 (5 bases). This CDR3 comprises 13 residues. Germline V gene data show CDR1 as LGHNA and CDR2 as YSLEER. V lost 4 bases to trimming and J lost 7 bases, with 13 bases between them. In nucleotides, the CDR3 is TGCGCCAGCAGCCCCACCGGGGCCGGTGAAGCTTTCTTT. It specifies CASSPTGAGEAFF.

The chain joins TRBV20-1 to TRBJ2-7; TRBD2 might be the D (6 bases). Per the germline V gene, CDR1 is DFQATT and CDR2 is SNEGSKA (reference sequence). V gave up 0 bases and J gave up 7 bases, with 19 bases separating them. There are 15 residues in the CDR3. CDR3 amino acids: CSARDVTSSRGEQYF. The CDR3 region has the DNA TGCAGTGCTAGAGATGTAACTAGCAGCCGGGGGGAGCAGTACTTC.

The V gene is TRBV11-3, the J gene TRBJ2-1; 12 bases agree with TRBD2. Per the germline V gene, CDR1 is SGHNT and CDR2 is YENEEA. Unmatched junction bases numbered 18, after V lost 6 bases and J lost 3 bases. The CDR3 is 20 amino acids. The DNA of the CDR3 is TGTGCCAGCAGACGTCTGCTAGCGGGAGGGCTACAGGGCCTCTACAATGAGCAGTTCTTC. This codes for CASRRLLAGGLQGLYNEQFF.

This clonotype was picked up a small number of times. CDR3 in amino acids: CASSLAPGGTYEQYF. DNA of the CDR3: TGTGCCAGCAGCTTGGCCCCGGGGGGGACCTACGAGCAGTACTTC. This chain joins TRBV5-6 and TRBJ2-7, with 8 positions matching TRBD2. CDR3 length: 15 amino acids. V trimming: 0 bases; J trimming: 2 bases; junction bases outside the gene matches: 4. Germline-derived CDR1 and CDR2 are SGHDT and YYEEEE.

This chain joins TRBV19 and TRBJ1-2, with D hard to call. Germline CDR1 reads LNHDA; CDR2 reads SQIVND (reference sequence). CDR3 length: 13 residues. V shed 3 bases and J shed 6 bases, with 11 bases lying between them. CDR3 region: CASSIRRFDGYTF. Here the CDR3 DNA reads TGTGCCAGTAGTATTCGGAGGTTCGATGGCTACACCTTC.

This clonotype occurred many times. The chain joins TRBV29-1 to TRBJ1-1; D is unresolved. The CDR3 is 13 amino acids. Looked up from germline, CDR1 is SQVTM and CDR2 is ANQGSEA. The V end lost 0 bases, the J end lost 1 base, and 6 bases lay between the germline ends. CDR3 DNA sequence: TGCAGCGTTGAAGAACTGGAGAACACTGAAGCTTTCTTT. Translated, it gives CSVEELENTEAFF.

This clonotype was found many times. This chain connects TRBV7-9 to TRBJ2-5, with D perhaps TRBD1 (5 bases). Germline V gene lookup returns CDR1 SEHNR and CDR2 FQNEAQ (reference sequence). The CDR3 has 15 amino acids. Trimming took off 2 bases at V and 5 bases at J, with 15 bases between the two ends. CDR3 region: CASSLIRAPGETQYF. CDR3 nucleotide sequence: TGTGCCAGCAGCTTAATCAGGGCTCCTGGGGAGACCCAGTACTTC.

This clonotype was found many times. The CDR3, as DNA: TGTGCCAGTAGCCCTACTAGCGGGACCTACGAGCAGTACTTC. Its protein product is CASSPTSGTYEQYF. V usage is TRBV19 and J usage is TRBJ2-7; 10 bases line up with TRBD2. Per germline, CDR1 LNHDA and CDR2 SQIVND (reference sequence). CDR3 length equals 14 residues. With 6 bases clipped from V and 2 bases from J, the junction kept 4 bases outside the gene matches. Drawing the rest from reference TRBV19 and TRBJ2-7, the complete variable domain is DGGITQSPKYLFRKEGQNVTLSCEQNLNHDAMYWYRQDPGQGLRLIYYSQIVNDFQKGDIAEGYSVSREKKESFPLTVTSAQKNPTAFYLCASSPTSGTYEQYFGPGTRLTVT.

Only one count was recorded for this clonotype. The V gene is TRBV20-1, the J gene TRBJ1-5; TRBD1 matches at 9 bases. Trimming at V came to 6 bases and at J to 9 bases, leaving 9 bases not matched to a gene. Germline V gene lookup returns CDR1 DFQATT and CDR2 SNEGSKA (reference sequence). The CDR3 runs to 13 residues. The CDR3 nucleotides are TGCAGTGCCGCCGGGACAGGGCATCGGCCCCAGCATTTT. It specifies CSAAGTGHRPQHF.